This note documents a single T cell receptor (beta chain) sequence. Its antigen is unidentified. The entry originates in a study of blood T cells in healthy people across ages. The study, taken as a whole, reports: A roughly linear fall in TCR beta diversity per million T cells was seen with increasing age.

This CDR3 has 12 residues. Germline values: CDR1 MGHDK, CDR2 SYGVNS. V lost 2 bases and J lost 12, with 8 bases in between. The authors ran a second PCR of roughly 6 to 12 cycles using a sample-barcoded 5' primer and a J-beta primer mix. TCRdb used MiXCR to reprocess the 5' RACE reads, holding one entry per CDR3 protein. The data show 750,000 to 950,000 distinct CDR3 sequences, approximately 24% seen once. The same data also went into a second study, on T cells of mothers and their children. That paper adds: Each donor was one of three healthy Caucasian mothers or one of their six children.

This sequence originates from a boy under 18 in good health. Sequenced sample: blood. The genes are TRBV25-1 and TRBJ2-6, with no clear D. DNA of the CDR3: TGTGCCAGCAGTGAAGAGGCCGCCGTCCTGACTTTC. As protein: CASSEEAAVLTF.